This record looks at one T cell receptor beta chain sequence and its context. Some clones are missing from TCRdb's copy, which holds only in-frame ones; the method was immunoSEQ multiplex PCR. The sample includes 80,000 to 95,000 clones, 80% to 85% of them seen just once. The germline V and J ends were trimmed by 5 bases and 4 bases, with 14 bases remaining between them. Germline V CDR1 and CDR2: MDHEN, SYDVKM. The CDR3 spans 14 residues. This record comes from a study of blood T cell repertoires in COVID-19. The rearrangement joins TRBV28 to TRBJ1-2; no reliable D call. Specimen: peripheral blood. The receptor was isolated from a woman of 80 years or more with active or convalescent COVID-19. CDR3 sequence (DNA): TGTGCCAGCAGTGTGCGGAAGGCCCGCTATGGCTACACCTTC. Translating it yields CASSVRKARYGYTF.